A selection of T cell receptor beta chains follows, all from one sample in a study of cytomegalovirus exposure and HLA in healthy donors. The table came from immunoSEQ multiplex PCR; TCRdb's copy has only in-frame clones and leaves some out. The sample lists roughly 52,000 clones; 75% to 95% were seen once. Sequenced: PBMCs. These receptors were obtained from a man aged 18 to 30 in good health and CMV-seronegative. Each CDR3 is given with its conserved first and last residue. A D gene is named only where the DNA matches it firmly. Clone sizes are given selectively: once, few, many, or a class where the clone is expanded.

v_call,j_call,clone_size,d_call,cdr3_nt,cdr3_aa
TRBV2,TRBJ2-5,-,-,TGTGCCAGCAGGGCGGGGGCAGAGACCCAGTACTTC,CASRAGAETQYF
TRBV30,TRBJ1-2,-,TRBD1,TGTGCCTGGAGTATTGCAGGGACAGGGGTTGGCTACACCTTC,CAWSIAGTGVGYTF
TRBV28,TRBJ2-1,-,-,TGTGCCAGCACCCCAGGGGGGATTAGCTCCTACAATGAGCAGTTCTTC,CASTPGGISSYNEQFF
TRBV2,TRBJ2-7,-,TRBD2,TGTGCCAGCAGTCAGCGGGAGGATAGTTACGAGCAGTACTTC,CASSQREDSYEQYF
TRBV28,TRBJ2-6,-,-,TGTGCCAGCTTCAGGGCTGGGGCCAACGTCCTGACTTTC,CASFRAGANVLTF
TRBV27,TRBJ2-7,-,TRBD1,TGTGCCAGCGGAACAGACAGGGGCCTCTTGGAGCAGTACTTC,CASGTDRGLLEQYF
TRBV7-6,TRBJ2-7,few,TRBD1,TGTGCCAGCAGCTTTAAACAGGGGAGCCACGAGCAGTACTTC,CASSFKQGSHEQYF
TRBV2,TRBJ2-5,-,TRBD1,TGTGCCAGCAGCCCGGACAGGGTAGAGACCCAGTACTTC,CASSPDRVETQYF
TRBV5-4,TRBJ2-1,-,TRBD1,TGTGCCAGCAGCCGGACAGGGGACAATGAGCAGTTCTTC,CASSRTGDNEQFF
TRBV6-6,TRBJ1-5,-,TRBD1,TGTGCCACAGGGGGACCTCAGCCCCAGCATTTT,CATGGPQPQHF
TRBV2,TRBJ2-1,-,TRBD2,TGTGCCAGCAACCAAGGGACTAGGAGCCATGAGCAGTTCTTC,CASNQGTRSHEQFF
TRBV6-6,TRBJ2-7,-,TRBD2,TGTGCCAGCAGTTCCGGGACTAGCGGGACCATCAAGCAGTACTTC,CASSSGTSGTIKQYF
TRBV25-1,TRBJ1-1,-,-,TGTGCCAGCTCATGGTATGGGTGGGGAGGTGCTTTCTTT,CASSWYGWGGAFF
TRBV12-5,TRBJ1-2,-,-,TGTGCTAGTGGTTTGGGGACAGACTATGGCTACACCTTC,CASGLGTDYGYTF
TRBV27,TRBJ1-1,-,-,TGTGCCAGCCCCCCGGGGAACAACACTGAAGCTTTCTTT,CASPPGNNTEAFF
TRBV29-1,TRBJ1-1,-,TRBD1,TGCAGCGGTGGGGACAGGGGGCTCGGCACTGAAGCTTTCTTT,CSGGDRGLGTEAFF
TRBV19,TRBJ2-1,once,TRBD2,TGTGCCAGTCTCCCCTCGAGGGCTAGCGGGAGGTTAGGGGACAATGAGCAGTTCTTC,CASLPSRASGRLGDNEQFF
TRBV10-3,TRBJ2-7,-,-,TGTGCCATCGGGGGGTCGCCGGAGGCCGAGCAGTACTTC,CAIGGSPEAEQYF
TRBV15,TRBJ2-7,-,-,TGTGCCACCAGCGGGGGCGAGGCGAGAGTTACCTACGAGCAGTACTTC,CATSGGEARVTYEQYF
TRBV27,TRBJ2-3,-,TRBD2,TGTGCCAGCAGGGATAGCGGGAGATACACAGATACGCAGTATTTT,CASRDSGRYTDTQYF
TRBV18,TRBJ2-6,-,-,TGTGCCAGCTCACTTTTTTCGGGGAGCTCTGGGGCCAACGTCCTGACTTTC,CASSLFSGSSGANVLTF
TRBV9,TRBJ1-4,-,TRBD1,TGTGCCAGCAGCGTTGGGGACAGATGGGAAAAACTGTTTTTT,CASSVGDRWEKLFF
TRBV9,TRBJ1-1,-,TRBD1,TGTGCCAGCAGCGTCGACGGGACAGTGAACACTGAAGCTTTCTTT,CASSVDGTVNTEAFF
TRBV7-2,TRBJ2-7,-,TRBD1,TGTGCCAGCAGCTTAAAGTCGACTGGACAGGGTAACTACGAGCAGTACTTC,CASSLKSTGQGNYEQYF
TRBV14,TRBJ2-1,-,-,TGTGCCAGCAGCCAAGATAGACTGGGGAGCTCCTACAATGAGCAGTTCTTC,CASSQDRLGSSYNEQFF
TRBV7-6,TRBJ2-1,-,TRBD2,TGTGCCAGCAGCGGTCTCCGACTAGCGATATACAATGAGCAGTTCTTC,CASSGLRLAIYNEQFF
TRBV27,TRBJ2-2,-,-,TGTGCCAGCAGTTACCAACCTAGGACATGGCGGGGGCAAGACACCGGGGAGCTGTTTTTT,CASSYQPRTWRGQDTGELFF